These 32 T cell receptor beta chains were all obtained from the same sample, sequenced in a study of beta chain features in type 1 diabetes. Since all of the isolated RNA was reverse transcribed, expressed TCRB transcripts were what got sequenced. This table comes from immunoSEQ multiplex PCR, and its TCRdb copy is limited to in-frame clones, with some not included. The sample contains about 470,000 clones, about 32% of which appear only once. The specimen sequenced was naive CD4+ T cells from blood. The receptors were sampled from a man aged 18 to 30 in good health.

This clone was seen only a few times. J is TRBJ2-1 and V is TRBV7-9; D is ambiguous. Germline assignment: CDR1 SEHNR and CDR2 FQNEAQ (reference sequence). Trimming cost V 0 bases and J 4 bases, with 10 bases left between them. The CDR3 runs to 15 residues. CDR3 amino acids: CASSLALGNYNEQFF. The CDR3 DNA sequence: TGTGCCAGCAGCTTAGCTCTCGGCAATTACAATGAGCAGTTCTTC.

J is TRBJ1-3 and V is TRBV30; D gene unclear. From germline, CDR1 is GTSNPN and CDR2 SVGIG (reference sequence). V was shortened by 0 bases and J by 0 bases, with 9 bases between the two germline ends. The CDR3 sequence is 15 residues long. CDR3 sequence (DNA): TGTGCCTGGAGTGTGGTGTATAGCTCTGGAAACACCATATATTTT. Translating gives CAWSVVYSSGNTIYF.

The V and J genes are TRBV7-9 and TRBJ2-5, with a possible D match to TRBD1 (5 bases). This CDR3 is built from 16 residues. Trimming cost V 5 bases and J 2 bases, with 18 bases left between them. Looked up from germline, CDR1 is SEHNR and CDR2 is FQNEAQ (reference sequence). The CDR3, as DNA: TGTGCCAGCAGCCCACGGCAGGGATTTGGGCAAGAGACCCAGTACTTC. Translation gives CASSPRQGFGQETQYF.

V usage is TRBV7-9 and J usage is TRBJ2-2; D is unresolved. The V gene lost 2 bases and the J gene lost 0 bases, with 4 bases spanning the gap. The CDR3 extends over 14 amino acids. Germline V CDR1 and CDR2: SEHNR, FQNEAQ (reference sequence). CDR3 in DNA: TGTGCCAGCAGCTTATCGACGAACACCGGGGAGCTGTTTTTT. Translating it yields CASSLSTNTGELFF.

This clone turned up a few times. The chain carries TRBV20-1 and TRBJ2-3; D remains unclear. Trimming removed 6 bases from V and 4 bases from J, with 8 bases in between. CDR3 length equals 11 residues. Looked up from germline, CDR1 is DFQATT and CDR2 is SNEGSKA (reference sequence). In nucleotides, the CDR3 is TGCAGTGCCCCGCTCGCAGATACGCAGTATTTT. Its translation: CSAPLADTQYF.

This clone was picked up a small number of times. The chain recombines TRBV20-1 with TRBJ1-1; unclear D gene. The CDR3 has 11 amino acids. Germline CDR1 reads DFQATT; CDR2 reads SNEGSKA (reference sequence). Trimming left V 7 bases short and J 1 base short, with 7 bases between. The CDR3 nucleotides read TGCAGTGTTCTCGCGAACACTGAAGCTTTCTTT. The encoded protein is CSVLANTEAFF.

In its sample, this clone was seen once. The chain couples TRBV7-2 to TRBJ2-4, with TRBD1 identical over 8 bases. Germline CDR1 is SGHTA and CDR2 is FQGNSA. This CDR3 has 16 residues. V lost 5 bases to trimming and J lost 1 base; unmatched junction nucleotides: 7. CDR3 amino acids: CASSQRQGLAKNIQYF. The CDR3, as DNA: TGTGCCAGCAGCCAGAGACAGGGGCTGGCCAAAAACATTCAGTACTTC.

This chain links TRBV29-1 with TRBJ2-1; D is possibly TRBD2 (6 bases). The CDR3 covers 14 residues. The germline V gene has CDR1 SQVTM and CDR2 ANQGSEA. Trimming left V 8 bases short and J 2 bases short, with 16 bases between. The DNA for the CDR3 is TGCAGCTCGAGACCGGGAGTTGCCTACAATGAGCAGTTCTTC. Protein sequence: CSSRPGVAYNEQFF.

The genes are TRBV25-1 and TRBJ2-1; 7 bases are a match to TRBD1. Germline lookup yields CDR1 MGHDK and CDR2 SYGVNS. This CDR3 region has 16 residues. J lost 6 bases, V lost 0 bases, and 8 bases had no gene match. The CDR3: CASSEYAGGRFNEQFF. The CDR3 DNA follows: TGTGCCAGCAGTGAATATGCAGGGGGAAGATTCAATGAGCAGTTCTTC.

The chain recombines TRBV25-1 with TRBJ2-5; 7 nucleotides align to TRBD2. V shed 1 base and J 4 bases; nucleotides not matched to a gene: 3. The germline V gene encodes CDR1 MGHDK and CDR2 SYGVNS. The CDR3 runs to 14 residues. In nucleotides, the CDR3 is TGTGCCAGCAGTGAATCCCGGGGGGTAGAGACCCAGTACTTC. The encoded protein is CASSESRGVETQYF.

The chain combines TRBV7-6 with TRBJ2-7; D call uncertain. The V and J ends lost 4 bases and 5 bases respectively, with 21 bases between them. The germline V gene encodes CDR1 SGHVS and CDR2 FNYEAQ. This CDR3 comprises 16 residues. The CDR3 spells CASSSPHTGPSDEQYF. The DNA of the CDR3 is TGTGCCAGCAGCTCCCCCCATACCGGACCTTCCGACGAGCAGTACTTC.

The chain uses TRBV14 and TRBJ2-1; a weak D match, TRBD1 (5 bases). Germline loops: CDR1 SGHDN, CDR2 FVKESK. The CDR3 totals 13 residues. Trimming cost V 1 base and J 7 bases, with 8 bases left between them. Here the CDR3 reads CASSQASGNEQFF. The CDR3 region has the DNA TGTGCCAGCAGCCAAGCATCAGGGAATGAGCAGTTCTTC.

This clone turned up a few times. This chain uses TRBV6-5 with TRBJ2-2; D unclear. The CDR3 runs to 13 residues. Deletions cut 7 bases from V and 0 bases from J, with 6 bases between. Germline values: CDR1 MNHEY, CDR2 SVGAGI. The CDR3 region is CASTRANTGELFF. The CDR3 DNA follows: TGTGCCAGCACCCGGGCGAACACCGGGGAGCTGTTTTTT.

This clone was seen once. The chain employs TRBV15 and TRBJ1-4; tentatively, D is TRBD1 (6 bases). The CDR3 contains 17 residues. Trimming removed 0 bases at V and 2 bases at J, with 13 bases between. Germline CDR1 reads LNHNV; CDR2 reads YYDKDF (reference sequence). The CDR3 sequence is CATSRDKPGATNEKLFF. CDR3 nucleotide sequence: TGTGCCACCAGCAGAGATAAACCGGGGGCCACTAATGAAAAACTGTTTTTT. The entire variable domain, with the rest obtained from reference TRBV15 and TRBJ1-4, is as follows: DAMVIQNPRYQVTQFGKPVTLSCSQTLNHNVMYWYQQKSSQAPKLLFHYYDKDFNNEADTPDNFQSRRPNTSFCFLDIRSPGLGDTAMYLCATSRDKPGATNEKLFFGSGTQLSVL.

This clone has just a few counts. The chain employs TRBV7-9 and TRBJ1-1; the match to TRBD1 covers 8 bases. The V gene's germline CDR1 is SEHNR and CDR2 FQNEAQ (reference sequence). Trimming at V came to 7 bases and at J to 7 bases, leaving 8 bases not matched to a gene. This CDR3 is built from 13 residues. The CDR3: CASTRTGTLEAFF. In DNA, the CDR3 is TGTGCCAGCACCCGGACAGGGACACTTGAAGCTTTCTTT. Variable domain in full (rest from reference TRBV7-9 and TRBJ1-1): DTGVSQNPRHKITKRGQNVTFRCDPISEHNRLYWYRQTLGQGPEFLTYFQNEAQLEKSRLLSDRFSAERPKGSFSTLEIQRTEQGDSAMYLCASTRTGTLEAFFGQGTRLTVV.

This clone was seen a handful of times. The rearrangement joins TRBV30 to TRBJ1-1; no firm D call. The CDR3 totals 13 residues. V gave up 4 bases and J gave up 0 bases, with 9 bases separating them. From germline, CDR1 is GTSNPN and CDR2 SVGIG (reference sequence). In DNA, the CDR3 is TGTGCCTGGAAAGCGGACGTGAACACTGAAGCTTTCTTT. Protein product: CAWKADVNTEAFF.

The rearrangement links TRBV5-1 to TRBJ1-4; unclear D gene. Per germline, CDR1 SGHRS and CDR2 YFSETQ. The CDR3 runs to 14 residues. V lost 4 bases, J lost 5 bases, and 12 bases lay in between. This CDR3 reads CASSPDGLNEKLFF. In DNA form, the CDR3 reads TGCGCCAGCAGCCCGGACGGGCTCAATGAAAAACTGTTTTTT.

This clone turned up a few times. The rearrangement links TRBV29-1 to TRBJ2-7; no clear D. With 4 bases removed from V and 6 bases from J, the gap between germline ends came to 19 bases. CDR3 size: 14 residues. Germline V gene sequence: CDR1 SQVTM, CDR2 ANQGSEA. CDR3 residues: CSVVGSATTSEQYF. In DNA, the CDR3 is TGCAGCGTTGTAGGAAGCGCCACCACGAGCGAGCAGTACTTC.

This clone was found once. The chain employs TRBV4-3 and TRBJ2-7; D ambiguous. CDR1 LGHNA and CDR2 YSLEER come from the germline V gene. The CDR3 runs to 13 residues. The ends were cut back, 4 bases at V and 5 bases at J, with 12 bases in the middle. Here the CDR3 reads CASSPSIRHEQYF. CDR3 in DNA: TGCGCCAGCAGCCCGTCCATAAGGCACGAGCAGTACTTC.

The rearrangement links TRBV7-2 to TRBJ2-7; TRBD1 might be the D (6 bases). V shed 6 bases and J shed 3 bases, with 12 bases lying between them. This CDR3 is built from 13 residues. Germline V CDR1 and CDR2: SGHTA, FQGNSA. CDR3 loop: CASSGQINYEQYF. The CDR3 bases are TGTGCCAGCAGTGGACAGATTAACTACGAGCAGTACTTC.

This clone was detected only a few times. This chain connects TRBV30 to TRBJ2-1; 7 nucleotides align to TRBD2. V shed 7 bases and J 0 bases; nucleotides not matched to a gene: 9. The CDR3 is 15 residues long. Germline V lookup: CDR1 GTSNPN, CDR2 SVGIG (reference sequence). The DNA of the CDR3 is TGTGCCTCGTCAAGCGGGATTATCTCCTACAATGAGCAGTTCTTC. Protein product: CASSSGIISYNEQFF.

This clone was observed once. CDR3 amino acids: CATSSGRGNQPQHF. In DNA form, the CDR3 reads TGTGCCACCAGCAGCGGACGGGGAAATCAGCCCCAGCATTTT. This chain connects TRBV15 to TRBJ1-5; no definite D call. Germline loops: CDR1 LNHNV, CDR2 YYDKDF (reference sequence). The length of the CDR3 is 14 residues. Between the trimmed V and J ends, which lost 3 bases and 4 bases, there was a span of 10 bases.

This clone was seen a few times. One end of the junction varies from germline; a read error may be responsible. In nucleotides, the CDR3 is TGTGCCTGGAGTGTAAACGTGGCCAGAAACATTCAGTACTTC. It yields the protein CAWSVNVARNIQYF. The chain is built from TRBV30 and TRBJ2-4, with D unresolved. The CDR3 totals 14 residues. From germline, CDR1 is GTSNPN and CDR2 SVGIG (reference sequence).

This clone came up a few times. This CDR3 is also generated by other DNA sequences in the sample. The chain has TRBV5-4 and TRBJ2-1; 7 nucleotides line up with TRBD2. Germline V CDR1 and CDR2: SGHNT, YYREEE (reference sequence). Losses at the gene ends were 0 bases for V and 0 bases for J; bases not matched to a gene: 0. This CDR3 has 15 amino acids. The CDR3 region has the DNA TGTGCCAGCAGCTTGGGCGGGGGCTCCTACAATGAGCAGTTCTTC. Residues: CASSLGGGSYNEQFF.

J is TRBJ2-1 and V is TRBV11-1; weak D call: TRBD1 (7 bases). In germline, CDR1 is SGHAT, CDR2 FQDESV (reference sequence). CDR3 length: 15 residues. Trimming took off 5 bases at V and 7 bases at J, with 18 bases between the two ends. This CDR3 reads CASSPQQGRENEQFF. The CDR3 bases are TGTGCCAGCAGCCCCCAACAGGGGCGGGAAAATGAGCAGTTCTTC. The full variable domain, rest sourced from reference TRBV11-1 and TRBJ2-1, is EAEVAQSPRYKITEKSQAVAFWCDPISGHATLYWYRQILGQGPELLVQFQDESVVDDSQLPKDRFSAERLKGVDSTLKIQPAELGDSAMYLCASSPQQGRENEQFFGPGTRLTVL.

Remarks on this clone: The same CDR3 arises from other DNA sequences in this sample as well. This chain connects TRBV9 to TRBJ2-1; the D is unclear. Per germline, CDR1 SGDLS and CDR2 YYNGEE. Deletions cut 4 bases from V and 4 bases from J, with 9 bases between. This CDR3 region has 13 residues. CDR3 nucleotide sequence: TGTGCCAGCAGCTTGAGTGGATACAATGAGCAGTTCTTC. Encoded protein: CASSLSGYNEQFF.

The J gene is TRBJ2-7, the V gene TRBV7-2, with 14 bases lining up with TRBD2. J lost 5 bases, V lost 2 bases, and 2 bases had no gene match. CDR1 is SGHTA, CDR2 FQGNSA, per germline. The CDR3 totals 15 residues. CDR3: CASSLLGLAGDEQYF. In nucleotides, the CDR3 is TGTGCCAGCAGCTTACTGGGACTAGCGGGAGACGAGCAGTACTTC.

The chain is built from TRBV7-2 and TRBJ2-1, with 8 bases identical to TRBD1. The CDR3 totals 16 residues. With V trimmed by 5 bases and J by 4 bases, 10 bases remained unmatched. Per the germline V gene, CDR1 is SGHTA and CDR2 is FQGNSA. The CDR3 region is CASSLRFRQGYNEQFF. The CDR3 nucleotides are TGTGCCAGCAGCCTAAGGTTCCGACAGGGGTACAATGAGCAGTTCTTC.

The rearrangement links TRBV19 to TRBJ2-1, with TRBD2 matching over 10 bases. J lost 7 bases, V lost 8 bases, and 11 bases had no gene match. Per the germline V gene, CDR1 is LNHDA and CDR2 is SQIVND (reference sequence). The CDR3 runs to 15 residues. CDR3 nucleotides: TGTGCCAGTTCCCCGGGACTAGCGAGGTCAAATGAGCAGTTCTTC. Amino acids: CASSPGLARSNEQFF.

V and J are TRBV7-2 and TRBJ2-2; 7 bases map to TRBD1. The CDR3 runs 15 residues. With 10 bases clipped from V and 2 bases from J, the junction kept 10 bases outside the gene matches. Germline V CDR1 and CDR2: SGHTA, FQGNSA. The CDR3 coding sequence is TGTGCCACCAGTACCGGGACAGATAACACCGGGGAGCTGTTTTTT. Protein product: CATSTGTDNTGELFF.

The chain is built from TRBV4-1 and TRBJ2-4; unclear D gene. The CDR3 contains 14 residues. The V gene lost 0 bases and the J gene lost 6 bases, with 9 bases spanning the gap. The germline V gene encodes CDR1 MGHRA and CDR2 YSYEKL. This CDR3 is CASSQDANLNIQYF. CDR3 DNA sequence: TGCGCCAGCAGCCAAGATGCAAATCTAAACATTCAGTACTTC.

This clone was detected only a few times. V is TRBV29-1 and J is TRBJ1-5; the D is unclear. CDR3 size: 13 residues. Deletions cut 7 bases from V and 3 bases from J, with 13 bases between. Germline V CDR1 and CDR2: SQVTM, ANQGSEA. The CDR3 DNA reads as TGCAGCGCTCAATTGGCGGTCAATCAGCCCCAGCATTTT. This gives the protein CSAQLAVNQPQHF.